This T cell receptor beta chain was captured in a study of OX40 agonist ivuxolimab in advanced cancers. Findings and caveats of the study: Partly responding patients at 0.1-3.0 mg/kg showed some of the smallest clonal expansion. Antigen specificity remained undetermined for the expanded peripheral T cells.

Autoimmune disease history or systemic immunosuppression excluded patients. Worth noting for this clone: Its cognate antigen is unknown.

The protocol was immunoSEQ multiplex PCR, while the TCRdb copy is restricted to in-frame clones and leaves out a portion. The sample carries 60,000 to 70,000 clones, about 90% recorded once. Germline V CDR1 and CDR2: SGHRS, YFSETQ. The junction had 13 bases not matched to a gene; V was cut back by 1 base and J by 5 bases. The CDR3 contains 17 residues. The rearrangement links TRBV5-1 to TRBJ2-5; 8 nucleotides line up with TRBD2. The input for sequencing was CD4+ or CD8+ T cells sorted from blood, taken in a trial of the OX40 agonist ivuxolimab. The source is an adult with an advanced solid tumor such as melanoma, head and neck, liver or kidney cancer. The chain's CDR3 is CASSLTMSLAGGETQYF. DNA of the CDR3: TGCGCCAGCAGCTTGACCATGTCCCTAGCGGGCGGGGAGACCCAGTACTTC. Full variable domain (rest looked up from reference TRBV5-1 and TRBJ2-5): KAGVTQTPRYLIKTRGQQVTLSCSPISGHRSVSWYQQTPGQGLQFLFEYFSETQRNKGNFPGRFSGRQFSNSRSEMNVSTLELGDSALYLCASSLTMSLAGGETQYFGPGTRLLVL.